The clone carrying this TCR beta chain occurred a few times. Its antigen is not identified. Germline-derived CDR1 and CDR2 are SQVTM and ANQGSEA. Trimming removed 4 bases from V and 2 bases from J, with 21 bases in between. This CDR3 comprises 16 residues. These data originate in a study of blood T cells in healthy people across ages. Next came a second PCR, run for roughly 6 to 11 cycles, which used a sample-barcoded 5' primer along with a J-beta primer mix. Via MiXCR, TCRdb re-called the 5' RACE reads, giving one row per CDR3 protein. The table records hundreds of thousands of distinct CDR3 sequences, more than 40% of them present only once. Notes on the study in general: One million T cells yielded diversity estimates that were considered underestimates.

This clonotype originated in a woman aged 60-75 years in good health. This chain connects TRBV29-1 to TRBJ2-7; TRBD2 might be the D (6 bases). The material sequenced was blood. CDR3 sequence: CSVVRWGREETYEQYF. The CDR3 DNA is TGCAGCGTTGTTCGCTGGGGCAGGGAGGAAACCTACGAGCAGTACTTC.